A selection of T cell receptor beta chains follows, all from one sample in a study of OX40 agonist ivuxolimab in advanced cancers. Sequencing was performed with immunoSEQ multiplex PCR; in TCRdb, only in-frame clones are kept and a portion is missing. There are some 57,000 clones in the sample; approximately 86% occur only once, and around 1% lies in the top ten. Source: CD4+ or CD8+ T cells sorted from blood, taken in a trial of the OX40 agonist ivuxolimab. Every receptor here comes from an adult with an advanced solid tumor such as melanoma, head and neck, liver or kidney cancer. Each CDR3 is given with its conserved first and last residue. Fields, in order: J gene, V gene, clone size, D gene, CDR3 protein, CDR3 DNA. A D gene is named only where the DNA matches it firmly. Rows may omit the clone size; those that give it use once, few, many or a size class.

>TRBJ1-1|TRBV10-3|NA|NA
CAIRLTSGNTEAFF
TGTGCCATCAGACTTACCTCGGGGAACACTGAAGCTTTCTTT
>TRBJ2-1|TRBV2|NA|NA
CASTPFREQFF
TGTGCCAGCACCCCCTTCCGGGAGCAGTTCTTC
>TRBJ2-1|TRBV6-4|NA|TRBD1
CASRRTGEGEQFF
TGTGCCAGCAGGAGGACAGGGGAAGGTGAGCAGTTCTTC
>TRBJ1-1|TRBV16|NA|NA
CASSQSRGLNTEAFF
TGTGCCAGCAGCCAATCGAGGGGATTGAACACTGAAGCTTTCTTT
>TRBJ1-5|TRBV7-9|NA|NA
CASSLAPGIGNQPQHF
TGTGCCAGCAGCTTAGCTCCGGGGATCGGCAATCAGCCCCAGCATTTT
>TRBJ2-2|TRBV10-3|NA|NA
CAISGSTGELFF
TGTGCCATCAGTGGAAGCACCGGGGAGCTGTTTTTT
>TRBJ2-3|TRBV5-1|NA|NA
CASSLVSFEDTQYF
TGCGCCAGCAGCTTGGTATCGTTTGAGGATACGCAGTATTTT
>TRBJ1-5|TRBV15|NA|NA
CATSRDGGRNQPQHF
TGTGCCACCAGCAGAGACGGGGGGAGGAATCAGCCCCAGCATTTT
>TRBJ1-2|TRBV7-9|NA|NA
CASSFVASYGYTF
TGTGCCAGCAGCTTTGTGGCCAGCTATGGCTACACCTTC
>TRBJ2-5|TRBV2|NA|TRBD1
CASRATGRVETQYF
TGTGCCAGCAGAGCGACAGGGCGGGTGGAGACCCAGTACTTC
>TRBJ2-3|TRBV18|NA|NA
CASSPRGTGRTDTQYF
TGTGCCAGCTCACCCCGGGGCACAGGGAGGACAGATACGCAGTATTTT
>TRBJ2-3|TRBV5-6|NA|TRBD1
CASSSWDRGADTQYF
TGTGCCAGCAGCTCGTGGGACAGGGGTGCAGATACGCAGTATTTT
>TRBJ2-6|TRBV2|few|NA
CAGARGLSGANVLTF
TGTGCCGGAGCACGGGGGTTGTCTGGGGCCAACGTCCTGACTTTC
>TRBJ1-5|TRBV10-2|once|NA
CASSRHQPQHF
TGCGCCAGCAGTCGCCATCAGCCCCAGCATTTT
>TRBJ2-7|TRBV7-9|NA|NA
CASTDTAYEQYF
TGTGCCAGCACCGACACGGCCTACGAGCAGTACTTC
>TRBJ1-3|TRBV7-2|NA|TRBD1
CASSFKGTGGGNTIYF
TGTGCCAGCAGCTTTAAGGGGACAGGGGGTGGAAACACCATATATTTT
>TRBJ2-7|TRBV19|NA|NA
CASSIGEAVGDEQYF
TGTGCCAGTAGTATAGGGGAAGCAGTCGGGGACGAGCAGTACTTC
>TRBJ1-4|TRBV4-3|NA|TRBD1
CASSQNRGEEKLFF
TGCGCCAGCAGCCAGAACAGGGGAGAAGAAAAACTGTTTTTT
>TRBJ1-5|TRBV19|NA|TRBD1
CASSRDRGSNQPQHF
TGTGCCAGTAGTCGGGACAGAGGGAGCAATCAGCCCCAGCATTTT
>TRBJ2-1|TRBV9|few|NA
CASSLLMAGNNEQFF
TGTGCCAGCAGCCTCCTTATGGCAGGGAACAATGAGCAGTTCTTC
>TRBJ2-1|TRBV28|NA|TRBD1
CASGNRGISFRYNEQFF
TGTGCCAGCGGGAACAGGGGAATATCATTTAGATACAATGAGCAGTTCTTC
>TRBJ1-5|TRBV2|few|NA
CASSRQDPRQPQHF
TGTGCCAGCAGTCGCCAGGACCCTCGACAGCCCCAGCATTTT
>TRBJ1-1|TRBV27|NA|NA
CASSSRQARVAFF
TGTGCCAGCAGTTCGCGACAGGCTCGGGTAGCTTTCTTT
>TRBJ2-4|TRBV7-2|NA|TRBD2
CASSLGGLQVNIQYF
TGTGCCAGCAGCTTGGGAGGGCTTCAGGTTAACATTCAGTACTTC
>TRBJ2-5|TRBV30|NA|TRBD2
CAWSIGLAGGGETQYF
TGTGCCTGGAGCATCGGACTAGCGGGGGGAGGAGAGACCCAGTACTTC
>TRBJ2-2|TRBV13|NA|TRBD2
CASSSRTSGRIRLGVNTGELFF
TGTGCCAGCAGTTCTCGGACTAGCGGGAGAATAAGGCTAGGAGTGAACACCGGGGAGCTGTTTTTT
>TRBJ2-7|TRBV30|NA|NA
CACGTPYNEQYF
TGTGCCTGCGGGACACCTTACAACGAGCAGTACTTC
>TRBJ2-1|TRBV19|NA|TRBD1
CASRDRAVTYNEQFF
TGTGCCAGTCGCGACAGGGCGGTAACCTACAATGAGCAGTTCTTC
>TRBJ2-1|TRBV20-1|NA|NA
CSAERNNEQFF
TGCAGTGCTGAGCGGAACAATGAGCAGTTCTTC
>TRBJ2-1|TRBV10-3|once|TRBD2
CAISGGGSEQFF
TGTGCCATCAGTGGGGGAGGGAGTGAGCAGTTCTTC
>TRBJ2-7|TRBV4-3|once|NA
CASSQEYLGEYEQYF
TGCGCCAGCAGCCAAGAATACCTCGGTGAATACGAGCAGTACTTC
>TRBJ2-4|TRBV27|NA|NA
CASRGRVKVAKNIQYF
TGTGCCAGCCGGGGCCGGGTAAAGGTAGCCAAAAACATTCAGTACTTC
>TRBJ2-3|TRBV28|once|NA
CATLEGTDTQYF
TGTGCCACGTTAGAGGGGACAGATACGCAGTATTTT
>TRBJ2-3|TRBV5-1|NA|TRBD2
CASSPTGTSSTDTQYF
TGCGCCAGCAGCCCAACCGGGACTAGTAGCACAGATACGCAGTATTTT
>TRBJ1-1|TRBV7-9|NA|TRBD1
CASSLTGTDTEAFF
TGTGCCAGCAGTTTGACAGGGACAGACACTGAAGCTTTCTTT
>TRBJ1-4|TRBV9|NA|NA
CASSVAGGRIEKLFF
TGTGCCAGCAGCGTAGCGGGGGGGCGGATTGAAAAACTGTTTTTT
>TRBJ2-3|TRBV6-4|NA|NA
CASSDSGHPTDTQYF
TGTGCCAGCAGTGACTCAGGTCACCCCACAGATACGCAGTATTTT
>TRBJ2-3|TRBV28|NA|TRBD2
CASSSSLAEYTDTQYF
TGTGCCAGCAGTTCCTCACTAGCGGAATACACAGATACGCAGTATTTT
>TRBJ1-4|TRBV7-7|once|NA
CASSLTFATNEKLFF
TGTGCTAGCAGCTTAACTTTTGCAACTAATGAAAAACTGTTTTTT
>TRBJ2-7|TRBV21-1|NA|NA
CASSGKRGDRGTPYEQYF
TGTGCCAGCAGCGGAAAGAGGGGGGACAGGGGCACTCCTTACGAGCAGTACTTC
>TRBJ1-2|TRBV5-1|NA|NA
CASSLEPANYGYTF
TGCGCCAGCAGCTTGGAACCAGCTAACTATGGCTACACCTTC
>TRBJ2-1|TRBV7-2|NA|TRBD2
CASSLGPHREGPYNEQFF
TGTGCCAGCAGCTTAGGGCCCCATCGGGAGGGCCCCTACAATGAGCAGTTCTTC
>TRBJ2-1|TRBV15|NA|TRBD2
CATTIGAGVYNEQFF
TGTGCCACCACCATTGGAGCGGGAGTATACAATGAGCAGTTCTTC